The clone carrying this T cell receptor (beta chain) was detected a few times. These data originate in a study of blood T cell repertoires in COVID-19. Turning to the study itself: Donors in the United States, Italy and Spain gave samples during acute or convalescent COVID-19.

The germline V gene has CDR1 LGHDT and CDR2 YNNKEL (reference sequence). Germline trimming cut 4 bases from V and 10 bases from J; bases unmatched to any gene: 8. The CDR3 runs to 16 residues. Per the original methods: Quantification of nucleated cells was approximated via reference gene primer amplification. TCRdb's table, derived via immunoSEQ multiplex PCR, lists solely in-frame clones and lacks some. Clonal size and the V and J genes are those of that table, whereas D and trimming came from the DNA. The sample shows 160,000 or so clones, approximately 90% of them seen only once. The V and J genes are TRBV3-1 (or the pseudogene TRBV3-2) and TRBJ2-3, with 16 bases that match TRBD2. Sequencing input: peripheral blood. This clonotype was obtained from a woman between 45 and 65 years old with acute or convalescent COVID-19. CDR3 DNA: TGTGCCAGCAGCCCGGGACTAGCGGGGGGGTATGAGGCGCAGTATTTT. Its translation is CASSPGLAGGYEAQYF.